Sequencing of this T cell receptor (beta chain) was carried out in a study of shared clonotypes between healthy human individuals. This table comes from immunoSEQ multiplex PCR, and its TCRdb copy is limited to in-frame clones, with some not included. The data hold 1.6 million or so clones, with more than 95% observed a single time. This TCR derives from a man in his thirties or forties in good health. Sequenced material: naive CD4+ T cells sorted from blood. Subset in this sample: CD45RA+ positively selected.

This chain's CDR3 is CASSTTRDSLYEQYF. CDR3 in DNA: TGTGCCAGCTCCACCACCCGGGACAGCCTCTACGAGCAGTACTTC. V and J are TRBV18 and TRBJ2-7, with 7 bases identical to TRBD1. Germline-derived CDR1 and CDR2 are KGHSH and LQKENI. V trimming: 6 bases; J trimming: 3 bases; junction bases outside the gene matches: 11. This CDR3 region has 15 residues. The variable domain in full, with the rest retrieved from reference TRBV18 and TRBJ2-7, is NAGVMQNPRHLVRRRGQEARLRCSPMKGHSHVYWYRQLPEEGLKFMVYLQKENIIDESGMPKERFSAEFPKEGPSILRIQQVVRGDSAAYFCASSTTRDSLYEQYFGPGTRLTVT.